Presented here are 10 T cell receptor beta chains from one specimen sequenced in a study of OX40 agonist ivuxolimab in advanced cancers. Assay: immunoSEQ multiplex PCR; the TCRdb copy retains only in-frame clones and omits some. The profile covers roughly 73,000 clones, with about nine tenths appearing a single time and around 2.5% taken by the ten largest. Material: CD4+ or CD8+ T cells sorted from blood, obtained in a trial of the OX40 agonist ivuxolimab. The receptor source for this set is an adult with an advanced solid tumor such as melanoma, head and neck, liver or kidney cancer.

J is TRBJ1-2 and V is TRBV7-8; D gene ambiguous. The CDR3 contains 14 residues. The V gene's germline CDR1 is SGHVS and CDR2 FQNEAQ. Trimming left V 1 base short and J 0 bases short, with 6 bases between. CDR3 in amino acids: CASSLDPSNYGYTF. In nucleotides, the CDR3 is TGTGCCAGCAGCTTAGACCCCTCTAACTATGGCTACACCTTC. The whole variable domain, remainder taken from reference TRBV7-8 and TRBJ1-2, is GAGVSQSPRYKVAKRGQDVALRCDPISGHVSLFWYQQALGQGPEFLTYFQNEAQLDKSGLPSDRFFAERPEGSVSTLKIQRTQQEDSAVYLCASSLDPSNYGYTFGSGTRLTVV.

The chain couples TRBV19 to TRBJ1-2, with 7 bases identical to TRBD1. Looked up from germline, CDR1 is LNHDA and CDR2 is SQIVND (reference sequence). This CDR3 spans 15 amino acids. V dropped 7 bases and J dropped 8; count of bases not matched to a gene: 16. As DNA, the CDR3 is TGTGCCAGTAACCCGACAGGGCCCGCTCGCCGGGGCTACACCTTC. Translated, it gives CASNPTGPARRGYTF.

The chain recombines TRBV5-1 with TRBJ1-1; 7 bases match TRBD1. V lost 0 bases to trimming and J lost 8 bases; unmatched junction nucleotides: 13. CDR1 is SGHRS, CDR2 YFSETQ, per germline. The CDR3 loop spans 16 amino acids. The chain's CDR3 is CASSLGPTGASGEAFF. The CDR3 nucleotides are TGCGCCAGCAGCTTGGGCCCCACAGGGGCCTCTGGGGAAGCTTTCTTT.

This sequence joins TRBV30 and TRBJ2-5; D may be TRBD2 (5 bases). The CDR3 is made up of 15 amino acids. V lost 8 bases to trimming and J lost 3 bases, with 22 bases between them. Germline CDR1 is GTSNPN and CDR2 is SVGIG (reference sequence). The CDR3 DNA reads TGTGCCGGAGGCCCGCCCCGCGTCCCTGAAGAGACCCAGTACTTC. It translates to CAGGPPRVPEETQYF. The entire variable domain, with the rest obtained from reference TRBV30 and TRBJ2-5, is as follows: SQTIHQWPATLVQPVGSPLSLECTVEGTSNPNLYWYRQAAGRGLQLLFYSVGIGQISSEVPQNLSASRPQDRQFILSSKKLLLSDSGFYLCAGGPPRVPEETQYFGPGTRLLVL.

The chain uses TRBV12-5 and TRBJ2-3; TRBD2 matches 10 bases. The length of the CDR3 is 17 residues. J was trimmed by 0 bases and V by 2 bases; bases with no gene match: 5. Germline CDR1 reads LGHNT; CDR2 reads FRNRAP. The DNA of the CDR3 is TGTGCTAGTGGTTTGTTCCTAGCGGGGGCTAGCACAGATACGCAGTATTTT. The encoded protein is CASGLFLAGASTDTQYF.

CDR3 nucleotide sequence: TGTGCCAGCAGGGGGAATTGGGGGGCTGATACGCAGTATTTT. Residues: CASRGNWGADTQYF. The chain uses TRBV7-2 and TRBJ2-3; D is tentatively TRBD1 or TRBD2 (6 bases each). Trimming left V 6 bases short and J 6 bases short, with 16 bases between. Germline V lookup: CDR1 SGHTA, CDR2 FQGNSA. The length of the CDR3 is 14 residues.

This clone was detected once. The chain couples TRBV30 to TRBJ2-1; 11 nucleotides agree with TRBD2. CDR1 and CDR2 (germline): GTSNPN, SVGIG (reference sequence). The trim removed 4 bases at V and 6 bases at J, leaving 5 bases unmatched. CDR3 length: 14 residues. CDR3 region: CAWTVGLAGNEQFF. CDR3 bases: TGTGCCTGGACAGTAGGACTAGCGGGCAATGAGCAGTTCTTC.

The chain couples TRBV11-2 to TRBJ1-2; no clear D gene. The CDR3 has 14 residues. Per the germline V gene, CDR1 is SGHAT and CDR2 is FQNNGV. Trimming took off 1 base at V and 8 bases at J, with 14 bases between the two ends. CDR3 in amino acids: CASSLGPQGGGYTF. Here the CDR3 DNA reads TGTGCCAGCAGCTTAGGCCCACAAGGTGGAGGCTACACCTTC. Full variable domain (missing parts from reference TRBV11-2 and TRBJ1-2): EAGVAQSPRYKIIEKRQSVAFWCNPISGHATLYWYQQILGQGPKLLIQFQNNGVVDDSQLPKDRFSAERLKGVDSTLKIQPAKLEDSAVYLCASSLGPQGGGYTFGSGTRLTVV.

J is TRBJ1-5 and V is TRBV28; 7 bases are shared with TRBD1. Germline V gene sequence: CDR1 MDHEN, CDR2 SYDVKM. V gave up 5 bases and J gave up 6 bases; unmatched junction bases: 10. The CDR3 loop spans 15 amino acids. In DNA, the CDR3 is TGTGCCAGCAGTGCTTCGGGACAGATGGTTCAGCCCCAGCATTTT. Translation: CASSASGQMVQPQHF.

The rearrangement links TRBV7-8 to TRBJ1-1; D is unresolved. The CDR3 runs to 12 residues. Germline CDR1 and CDR2: SGHVS and FQNEAQ. V was cut by 1 base and J by 7 bases, with 7 bases left in between. The CDR3 reads CASSLGTGEAFF. The CDR3 nucleotides are TGTGCCAGCAGCTTAGGAACGGGTGAAGCTTTCTTT.